A single sample is the source of the 22 T cell receptor beta chains below, sequenced in a study of graft-versus-host responses after intestinal transplantation. No antigen has been identified for these receptors. Here immunoSEQ multiplex PCR was the method, and the copy in TCRdb shows in-frame clones only, minus some. This sample has around 96,000 clones; 90% to 95% occur once, and the top ten carry around 0.17%. The specimen was unstimulated CD4+ T cells sorted from spleen or lymph node cells, collected before intestinal transplant. The receptors come from a human donor who received an intestinal transplant.

This rearrangement joins TRBV5-1 to TRBJ2-7; D is uncertain. The length of the CDR3 is 13 residues. Germline V lookup: CDR1 SGHRS, CDR2 YFSETQ. V gave up 0 bases and J gave up 1 base, with 5 bases separating them. CDR3 amino acids: CASSLAQSYEQYF. The CDR3 DNA sequence: TGCGCCAGCAGCTTGGCACAGTCCTACGAGCAGTACTTC.

V usage is TRBV10-2 and J usage is TRBJ2-1; the D gene is possibly TRBD1 (6 bases). There are 13 residues in the CDR3. Deletions cut 8 bases from V and 8 bases from J, with 16 bases between. Germline CDR1 and CDR2: WSHSY and SAAADI. CDR3 sequence (DNA): TGCGCCAGCCTCGCGGCAGGGGTATATGAGCAGTTCTTC. Protein product: CASLAAGVYEQFF.

The chain uses TRBV6-5 and TRBJ1-3; TRBD1 agrees at 7 bases. Germline-derived CDR1 and CDR2 are MNHEY and SVGAGI. The CDR3 length is 15 residues. V shed 6 bases and J 0 bases; nucleotides not matched to a gene: 5. The CDR3 sequence is CASSLQGISGNTIYF. The CDR3, as DNA: TGTGCCAGCAGCTTACAGGGGATCTCTGGAAACACCATATATTTT.

The rearrangement uses TRBV6-1 and TRBJ1-5; D is perhaps TRBD1 (5 bases). The CDR3 contains 16 residues. V shed 2 bases and J shed 0 bases, with 11 bases lying between them. Looked up from germline, CDR1 is MNHNS and CDR2 is SASEGT. CDR3: CASSERGRVSNQPQHF. CDR3 nucleotide sequence: TGTGCCAGCAGTGAAAGGGGCAGGGTTAGCAATCAGCCCCAGCATTTT.

A word on this clone: The same CDR3 also results from other DNA sequences found in this sample. V is TRBV18 and J is TRBJ1-5, with a tentative D call TRBD1 (5 bases). This CDR3 is 13 amino acids long. V was pared by 3 bases and J by 4 bases, with 7 bases between. Germline V lookup: CDR1 KGHSH, CDR2 LQKENI. CDR3 sequence: CASSPDRNQPQHF. The CDR3 nucleotides read TGTGCCAGCTCACCTGACAGAAATCAGCCCCAGCATTTT.

The rearrangement links TRBV5-1 to TRBJ2-5, with D possibly TRBD1 on 6 matching bases. This CDR3 has 14 amino acids. Deletions cut 4 bases from V and 7 bases from J, with 17 bases between. Germline CDR1 SGHRS, CDR2 YFSETQ. The CDR3 nucleotides read TGCGCCAGCAGCGCGTCAGGGGTAGCAGGGACCCAGTACTTC. Its protein product is CASSASGVAGTQYF.

The chain is built from TRBV18 and TRBJ2-3, with D perhaps TRBD2 (6 bases). V shed 3 bases and J shed 6 bases, with 10 bases lying between them. The CDR3 covers 13 residues. Germline loops: CDR1 KGHSH, CDR2 LQKENI. This chain's CDR3 is CASSPPGVDTQYF. The CDR3 region has the DNA TGTGCCAGCTCACCTCCGGGGGTGGATACGCAGTATTTT.

The chain has TRBV27 and TRBJ2-5, with a possible D match to TRBD1 (6 bases). Germline V gene sequence: CDR1 MNHEY, CDR2 SMNVEV (reference sequence). The CDR3 contains 16 residues. V was trimmed by 4 bases and J by 5 bases, leaving 20 bases between them. The CDR3 reads CASSSSGHAFGETQYF. CDR3 bases: TGTGCCAGCAGTTCCTCGGGACACGCGTTTGGGGAGACCCAGTACTTC.

The chain joins TRBV4-3 to TRBJ2-2, with 10 bases lining up with TRBD2. The CDR3 has 16 amino acids. Trimming cost V 3 bases and J 6 bases; bases outside gene matches: 7. Germline CDR1 LGHNA, CDR2 YSLEER. In nucleotides, the CDR3 is TGCGCCAGCAGCCATCAAGCGGGGGGGAGATCCGGGGAGCTGTTTTTT. Translating gives CASSHQAGGRSGELFF.

The chain uses TRBV19 and TRBJ1-2; D remains unclear. CDR1 LNHDA and CDR2 SQIVND come from the germline V gene (reference sequence). CDR3 length equals 12 residues. The ends were cut back, 8 bases at V and 5 bases at J, with 12 bases in the middle. In DNA, the CDR3 is TGTGCCAGTTGCGGCTCAAGATATGGCTACACCTTC. The encoded protein is CASCGSRYGYTF. Looking up the rest from reference TRBV19 and TRBJ1-2 gives the full variable domain: DGGITQSPKYLFRKEGQNVTLSCEQNLNHDAMYWYRQDPGQGLRLIYYSQIVNDFQKGDIAEGYSVSREKKESFPLTVTSAQKNPTAFYLCASCGSRYGYTFGSGTRLTVV.

The rearrangement joins TRBV30 to TRBJ1-6; 8 bases agree with TRBD1. This CDR3 is 16 amino acids long. With 0 bases clipped from V and 8 bases from J, the junction kept 9 bases outside the gene matches. Germline V gene data show CDR1 as GTSNPN and CDR2 as SVGIG (reference sequence). The CDR3 here is CAWSVSLGTGDSPLHF. The CDR3 DNA follows: TGTGCCTGGAGTGTAAGTCTCGGGACAGGCGATTCACCCCTCCACTTT.

The V call is TRBV30, the J call TRBJ1-2; tentatively, D is TRBD1 (6 bases). The CDR3 is made up of 13 amino acids. V lost 3 bases and J lost 6, with 14 bases in between. Germline-derived CDR1 and CDR2 are GTSNPN and SVGIG (reference sequence). The CDR3 reads CAWSPTGRDGYTF. CDR3 bases: TGTGCCTGGAGCCCCACAGGGCGAGATGGCTACACCTTC.

This chain uses TRBV19 with TRBJ1-2, with TRBD1 matching 10 bases. The length of the CDR3 is 15 residues. Germline-derived CDR1 and CDR2 are LNHDA and SQIVND (reference sequence). J lost 8 bases, V lost 4 bases, and 10 bases had no gene match. CDR3 amino acids: CASSTDGTGVDGYTF. In DNA, the CDR3 is TGTGCCAGTAGTACCGACGGGACAGGGGTTGACGGCTACACCTTC.

V is TRBV5-5 and J is TRBJ1-1; a weak D match, TRBD1 (5 bases). Germline values: CDR1 SGHKS, CDR2 YYEKEE (reference sequence). Trimming cost V 3 bases and J 0 bases, with 12 bases left between them. CDR3 length: 15 amino acids. The CDR3 sequence: CASSYEQVVNTEAFF. As DNA, the CDR3 is TGTGCCAGCAGCTACGAACAGGTTGTGAACACTGAAGCTTTCTTT.

The V and J genes are TRBV11-3 and TRBJ2-3; TRBD2 aligns across 9 bases. The trim removed 5 bases at V and 6 bases at J, leaving 15 bases unmatched. The CDR3 totals 17 residues. Germline V lookup: CDR1 SGHNT, CDR2 YENEEA. CDR3 nucleotides: TGTGCCAGCAGCCCATCCTCCCGGTCTAGCGGGGAGGATACGCAGTATTTT. This codes for CASSPSSRSSGEDTQYF.

This sequence joins TRBV18 and TRBJ2-2, with TRBD1 as a possible D gene (6 bases). CDR3 length: 14 amino acids. Looked up from germline, CDR1 is KGHSH and CDR2 is LQKENI. The V and J ends lost 2 bases and 4 bases respectively, with 8 bases between them. The CDR3 DNA reads as TGTGCCAGCTCACCAATAGGGGGCACCGGGGAGCTGTTTTTT. Translation gives CASSPIGGTGELFF. The full variable domain, rest sourced from reference TRBV18 and TRBJ2-2, is NAGVMQNPRHLVRRRGQEARLRCSPMKGHSHVYWYRQLPEEGLKFMVYLQKENIIDESGMPKERFSAEFPKEGPSILRIQQVVRGDSAAYFCASSPIGGTGELFFGEGSRLTVL.

The chain employs TRBV18 and TRBJ2-1, with D possibly matching TRBD2 (6 bases). Deletions cut 1 base from V and 4 bases from J, with 11 bases between. From germline, CDR1 is KGHSH and CDR2 LQKENI. The CDR3 covers 15 residues. CDR3 region: CASSPLASVYNEQFF. The CDR3 nucleotides are TGTGCCAGCTCACCACTGGCTAGCGTATACAATGAGCAGTTCTTC.

This chain connects TRBV7-2 to TRBJ2-7; unclear D gene. The germline V gene has CDR1 SGHTA and CDR2 FQGNSA. The CDR3 is made up of 15 amino acids. Trimming cost V 3 bases and J 1 base, with 13 bases left between them. For the CDR3, the DNA is TGTGCCAGCAGCTTTGTTGAGGCCGTTTCCTACGAGCAGTACTTC. It specifies CASSFVEAVSYEQYF.

J is TRBJ2-7 and V is TRBV28; possible D gene TRBD2, 6 bases. Trimming took off 5 bases at V and 3 bases at J, with 17 bases between the two ends. This CDR3 spans 15 amino acids. Per germline, CDR1 MDHEN and CDR2 SYDVKM. The CDR3 sequence is CASSRGGAGFYEQYF. The DNA for the CDR3 is TGTGCCAGCAGTCGGGGCGGGGCAGGGTTCTACGAGCAGTACTTC.

The rearrangement joins TRBV18 to TRBJ1-2; D call uncertain. CDR1 is KGHSH, CDR2 LQKENI, per germline. The CDR3 loop spans 13 amino acids. The V and J ends lost 2 bases and 3 bases respectively, with 7 bases between them. The CDR3 coding sequence is TGTGCCAGCTCACCAAGCGAAGACTATGGCTACACCTTC. Its translation is CASSPSEDYGYTF.

Notes on this clone: At the DNA level, this CDR3 is encoded by other sequences in the same sample as well. The chain recombines TRBV7-2 with TRBJ1-1; the D is unclear. CDR1 is SGHTA, CDR2 FQGNSA, per germline. V lost 2 bases, J lost 3 bases, and 7 bases lay in between. This CDR3 has 13 residues. The CDR3 sequence: CASSLSRDTEAFF. As DNA, the CDR3 is TGTGCCAGCAGCTTATCTCGGGACACTGAAGCTTTCTTT. Filled out from reference TRBV7-2 and TRBJ1-1, the complete variable domain reads GAGVSQSPSNKVTEKGKDVELRCDPISGHTALYWYRQSLGQGLEFLIYFQGNSAPDKSGLPSDRFSAERTGGSVSTLTIQRTQQEDSAVYLCASSLSRDTEAFFGQGTRLTVV.

This clone has only one observation. The chain is built from TRBV6-6 and TRBJ2-7; TRBD1 is a possible D gene (5 bases). With 2 bases removed from V and 0 bases from J, the gap between germline ends came to 8 bases. CDR3 size: 14 residues. Germline values: CDR1 MNHNY, CDR2 SVGAGI (reference sequence). This CDR3 is CASSYRRGSYEQYF. The CDR3 DNA sequence: TGTGCCAGCAGTTACCGAAGGGGCTCCTACGAGCAGTACTTC.